This section outlines one T cell receptor (beta chain) sequence together with its context. Per the authors' pipeline: Estimates of nucleated cell counts were drawn from the amplification of reference gene primers. Assay used: immunoSEQ multiplex PCR; TCRdb lists only in-frame clones, some missing. Clonal size and the V and J genes are those of that table, whereas D and trimming came from the DNA. Of about 120,000 clones listed, nearly 90% were seen once; the top ten hold about 4%. The data were obtained in a study of blood T cell repertoires in COVID-19. Germline assignment: CDR1 SQVTM and CDR2 ANQGSEA. The CDR3 has 18 residues. The V end lost 0 bases, the J end lost 4 bases, and 25 bases lay between the germline ends.

Sequencing was carried out using peripheral blood. The chain employs TRBV29-1 and TRBJ2-7, with D possibly matching TRBD1 (6 bases). This clonotype was obtained from a woman aged 60-75 years with COVID-19, enrolled during active disease. This CDR3 is CSVEELLLQGTPRYEQYF. The CDR3 DNA sequence: TGCAGCGTTGAAGAACTTTTACTTCAGGGGACCCCACGTTACGAGCAGTACTTC.